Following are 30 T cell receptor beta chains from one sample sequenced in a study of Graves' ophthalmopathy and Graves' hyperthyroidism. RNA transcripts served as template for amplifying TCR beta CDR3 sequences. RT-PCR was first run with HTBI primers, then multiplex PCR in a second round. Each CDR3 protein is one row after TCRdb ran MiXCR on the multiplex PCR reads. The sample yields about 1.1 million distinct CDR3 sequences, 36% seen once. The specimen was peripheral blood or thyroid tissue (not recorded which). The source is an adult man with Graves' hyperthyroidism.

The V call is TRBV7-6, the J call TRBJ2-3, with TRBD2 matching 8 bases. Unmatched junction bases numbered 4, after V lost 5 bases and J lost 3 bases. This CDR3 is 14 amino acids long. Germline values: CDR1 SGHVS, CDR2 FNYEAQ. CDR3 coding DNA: TGTGCCAGCAGCCCCGGGGGGGCTACAGATACGCAGTATTTT. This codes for CASSPGGATDTQYF.

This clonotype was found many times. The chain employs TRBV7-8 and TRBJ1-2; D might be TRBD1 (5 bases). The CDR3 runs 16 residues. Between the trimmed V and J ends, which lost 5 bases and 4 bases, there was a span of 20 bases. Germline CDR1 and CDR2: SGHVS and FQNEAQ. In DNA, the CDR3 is TGTGCCAGCAGCCCTGCGGGGCAGCCTTCCTTCTATGGCTACACCTTC. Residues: CASSPAGQPSFYGYTF.

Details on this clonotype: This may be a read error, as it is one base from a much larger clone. CDR3 nucleotide sequence: TGTGCCATCAGTCGAGCAAATGGCTACACCTTC. This codes for CAISRANGYTF. This chain connects TRBV10-3 to TRBJ1-2; D gene uncertain. The CDR3 is made up of 11 amino acids. Trimming removed 5 bases at V and 6 bases at J, with 7 bases between. Germline-derived CDR1 and CDR2 are ENHRY and SYGVKD.

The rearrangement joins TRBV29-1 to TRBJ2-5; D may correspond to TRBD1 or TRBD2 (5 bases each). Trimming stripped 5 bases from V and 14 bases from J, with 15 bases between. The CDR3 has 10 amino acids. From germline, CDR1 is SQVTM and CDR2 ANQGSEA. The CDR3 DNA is TGCAGCGTTACGCTAGGGACCCGCTACTTC. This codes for CSVTLGTRYF.

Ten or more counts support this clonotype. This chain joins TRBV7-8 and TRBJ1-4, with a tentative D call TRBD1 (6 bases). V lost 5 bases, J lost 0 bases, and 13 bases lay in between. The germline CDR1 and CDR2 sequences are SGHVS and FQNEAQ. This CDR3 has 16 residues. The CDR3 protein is CASSLRAGATNEKLFF. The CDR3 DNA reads TGTGCCAGCAGCCTCCGTGCAGGGGCAACTAATGAAAAACTGTTTTTT.

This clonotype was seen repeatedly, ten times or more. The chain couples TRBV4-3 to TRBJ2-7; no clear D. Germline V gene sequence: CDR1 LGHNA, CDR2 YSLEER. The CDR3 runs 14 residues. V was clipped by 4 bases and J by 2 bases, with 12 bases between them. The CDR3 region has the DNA TGCGCCAGCAGCCCCTACGTTAGCACCTACGAGCAGTACTTC. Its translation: CASSPYVSTYEQYF.

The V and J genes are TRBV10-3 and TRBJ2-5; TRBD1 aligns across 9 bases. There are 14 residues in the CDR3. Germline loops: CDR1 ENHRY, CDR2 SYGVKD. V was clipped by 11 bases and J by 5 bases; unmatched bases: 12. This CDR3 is CAPLGTGLSETQYF. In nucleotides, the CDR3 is TGTGCCCCCTTAGGGACAGGGTTGTCCGAGACCCAGTACTTC.

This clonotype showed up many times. CDR3 loop: CASSVGTGTTGELFF. CDR3 nucleotide sequence: TGTGCCAGCAGCGTAGGGACAGGGACCACCGGGGAGCTGTTTTTT. The chain couples TRBV9 to TRBJ2-2; 8 bases align to TRBD1. The CDR3 length is 15 residues. With 0 bases clipped from V and 4 bases from J, the junction kept 2 bases outside the gene matches. Germline V lookup: CDR1 SGDLS, CDR2 YYNGEE. Supplemented by reference TRBV9 and TRBJ2-2, the full variable domain reads DSGVTQTPKHLITATGQRVTLRCSPRSGDLSVYWYQQSLDQGLQFLIQYYNGEERAKGNILERFSAQQFPDLHSELNLSSLELGDSALYFCASSVGTGTTGELFFGEGSRLTVL.

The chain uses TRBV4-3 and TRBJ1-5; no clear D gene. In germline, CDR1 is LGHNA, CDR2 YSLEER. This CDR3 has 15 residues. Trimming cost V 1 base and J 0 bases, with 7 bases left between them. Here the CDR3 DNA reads TGCGCCAGCAGCCAAGCCTTGCTTAGCAATCAGCCCCAGCATTTT. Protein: CASSQALLSNQPQHF.

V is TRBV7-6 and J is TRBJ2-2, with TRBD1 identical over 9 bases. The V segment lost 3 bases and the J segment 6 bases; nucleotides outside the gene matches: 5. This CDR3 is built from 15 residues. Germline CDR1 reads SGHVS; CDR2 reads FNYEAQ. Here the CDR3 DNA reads TGTGCCAGCAGCTTTTGGACAGGGGACGCCGGGGAGCTGTTTTTT. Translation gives CASSFWTGDAGELFF.

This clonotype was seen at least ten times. In DNA form, the CDR3 reads TGTGCCATCAGTGATTCGGGGGGGCATACTGAAGCTTTCTTT. Translating it yields CAISDSGGHTEAFF. The rearrangement joins TRBV10-3 to TRBJ1-1, with a weak D call TRBD1 (6 bases). The germline CDR1 and CDR2 sequences are ENHRY and SYGVKD. V was shortened by 3 bases and J by 5 bases, with 13 bases between the two germline ends. The CDR3 has 14 amino acids.

The CDR3 nucleotides are TGTGCCAGCAGCGTCCCTACGGCAGATACGCAGTATTTT. Its protein is CASSVPTADTQYF. This chain joins TRBV9 and TRBJ2-3; D is uncertain. CDR3 length: 13 residues. CDR1 is SGDLS and CDR2 is YYNGEE in the germline V gene. V lost 2 bases and J lost 4, with 8 bases in between.

The DNA of the CDR3 is TGTGCCAGCAGCCACCGGCCGGGGACAGGTGAGGAGACCCAGTACTTC. Its protein is CASSHRPGTGEETQYF. The rearrangement uses TRBV7-2 and TRBJ2-5; TRBD1 agrees at 8 bases. Germline assignment: CDR1 SGHTA and CDR2 FQGNSA. V was pared by 5 bases and J by 5 bases, with 13 bases of the junction left unmatched. CDR3 length equals 16 residues.

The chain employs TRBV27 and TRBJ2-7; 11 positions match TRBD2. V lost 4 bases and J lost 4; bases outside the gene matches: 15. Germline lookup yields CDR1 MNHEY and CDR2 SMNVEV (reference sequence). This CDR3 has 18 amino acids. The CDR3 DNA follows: TGTGCCAGCAGTTCTCATAGCGGACTAGCGGGTGGGACTTACGAGCAGTACTTC. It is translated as CASSSHSGLAGGTYEQYF.

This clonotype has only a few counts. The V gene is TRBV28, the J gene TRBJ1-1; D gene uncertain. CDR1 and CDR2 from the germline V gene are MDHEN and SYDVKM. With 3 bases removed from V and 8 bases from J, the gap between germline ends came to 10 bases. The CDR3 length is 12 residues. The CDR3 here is CASSLRLREAFF. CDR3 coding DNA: TGTGCCAGCAGTTTGAGGCTCAGGGAAGCTTTCTTT.

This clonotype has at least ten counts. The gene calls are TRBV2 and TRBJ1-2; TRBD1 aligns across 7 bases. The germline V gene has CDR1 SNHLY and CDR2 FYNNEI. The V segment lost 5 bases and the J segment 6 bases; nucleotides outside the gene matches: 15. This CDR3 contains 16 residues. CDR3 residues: CASSSLPDRTPNGYTF. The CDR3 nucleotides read TGTGCCAGCAGTTCGTTACCGGACAGGACCCCAAATGGCTACACCTTC.

CDR3 loop: CASSLAKEGRGFPHGPGTYEQYF. DNA of the CDR3: TGCGCCAGCAGCTTGGCCAAGGAGGGAAGGGGATTTCCCCATGGCCCAGGAACGTACGAGCAGTACTTC. The V call is TRBV5-1, the J call TRBJ2-7; a weak D match, TRBD2 (6 bases). V lost 0 bases to trimming and J lost 4 bases, with 38 bases between them. Germline CDR1 and CDR2: SGHRS and YFSETQ. The CDR3 length is 23 residues.

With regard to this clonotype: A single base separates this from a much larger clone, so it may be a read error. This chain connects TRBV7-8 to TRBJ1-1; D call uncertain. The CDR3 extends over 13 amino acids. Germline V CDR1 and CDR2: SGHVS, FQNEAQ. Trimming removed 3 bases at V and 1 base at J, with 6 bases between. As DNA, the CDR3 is TGTGCCAGCAGCTTCCTACAGAACACTGAAGCTTTCTTT. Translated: CASSFLQNTEAFF.

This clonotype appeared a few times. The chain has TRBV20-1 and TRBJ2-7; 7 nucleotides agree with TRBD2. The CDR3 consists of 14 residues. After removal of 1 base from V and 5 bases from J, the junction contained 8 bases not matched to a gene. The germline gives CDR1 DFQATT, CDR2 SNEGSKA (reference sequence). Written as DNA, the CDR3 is TGCAGTGCTAGAGTAGGGCGGGAGAAAAACGAGCAGTACTTC. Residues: CSARVGREKNEQYF.

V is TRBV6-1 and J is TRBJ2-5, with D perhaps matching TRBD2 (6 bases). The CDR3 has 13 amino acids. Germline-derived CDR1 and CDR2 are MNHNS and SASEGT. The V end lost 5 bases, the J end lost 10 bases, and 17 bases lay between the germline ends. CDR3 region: CASSYLAKEGQYF. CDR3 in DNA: TGTGCCAGCAGTTATTTGGCCAAGGAGGGCCAGTACTTC.

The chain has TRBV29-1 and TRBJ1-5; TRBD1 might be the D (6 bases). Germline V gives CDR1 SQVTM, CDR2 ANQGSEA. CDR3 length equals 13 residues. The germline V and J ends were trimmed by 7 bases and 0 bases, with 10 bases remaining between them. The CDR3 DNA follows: TGCAGCGGCGGGACACCTAGCAATCAGCCCCAGCATTTT. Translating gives CSGGTPSNQPQHF.

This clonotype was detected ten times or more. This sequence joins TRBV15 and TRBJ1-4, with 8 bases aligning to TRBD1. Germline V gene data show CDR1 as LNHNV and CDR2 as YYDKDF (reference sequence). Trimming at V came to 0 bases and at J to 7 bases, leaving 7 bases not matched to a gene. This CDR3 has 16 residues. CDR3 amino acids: CATSRDPQGAAEKLFF. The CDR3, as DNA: TGTGCCACCAGCAGAGATCCCCAGGGGGCTGCTGAAAAACTGTTTTTT. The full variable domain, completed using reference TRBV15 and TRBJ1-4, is DAMVIQNPRYQVTQFGKPVTLSCSQTLNHNVMYWYQQKSSQAPKLLFHYYDKDFNNEADTPDNFQSRRPNTSFCFLDIRSPGLGDTAMYLCATSRDPQGAAEKLFFGSGTQLSVL.

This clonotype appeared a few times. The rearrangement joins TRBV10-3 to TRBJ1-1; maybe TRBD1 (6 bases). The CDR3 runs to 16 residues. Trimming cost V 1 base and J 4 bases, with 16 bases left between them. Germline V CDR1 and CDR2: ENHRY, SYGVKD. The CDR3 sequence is CAISEFGGGLSTEAFF. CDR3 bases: TGTGCCATCAGTGAGTTTGGAGGGGGGTTGAGCACTGAAGCTTTCTTT.

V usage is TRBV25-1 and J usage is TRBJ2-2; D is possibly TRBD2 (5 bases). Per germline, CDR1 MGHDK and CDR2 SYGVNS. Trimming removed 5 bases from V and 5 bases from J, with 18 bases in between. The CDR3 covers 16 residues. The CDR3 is CASSFRGERGTGELFF. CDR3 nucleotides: TGTGCCAGCAGTTTCCGGGGAGAGAGAGGGACCGGGGAGCTGTTTTTT.

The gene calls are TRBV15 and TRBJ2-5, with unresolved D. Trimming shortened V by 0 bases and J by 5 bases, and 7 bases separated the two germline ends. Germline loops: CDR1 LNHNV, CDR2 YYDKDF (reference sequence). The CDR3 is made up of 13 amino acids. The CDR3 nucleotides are TGTGCCACCAGCAGAGATTTGACGGAGACCCAGTACTTC. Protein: CATSRDLTETQYF.

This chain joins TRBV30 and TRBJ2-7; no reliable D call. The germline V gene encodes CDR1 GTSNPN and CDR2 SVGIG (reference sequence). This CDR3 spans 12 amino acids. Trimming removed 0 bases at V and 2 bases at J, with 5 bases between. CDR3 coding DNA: TGTGCCTGGAGTGTGGATGCCTACGAGCAGTACTTC. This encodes CAWSVDAYEQYF.

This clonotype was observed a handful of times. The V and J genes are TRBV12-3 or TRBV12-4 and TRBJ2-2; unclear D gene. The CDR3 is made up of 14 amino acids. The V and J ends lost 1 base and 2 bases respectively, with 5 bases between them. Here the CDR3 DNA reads TGTGCCAGCAGTTTAGGATATAACACCGGGGAGCTGTTTTTT. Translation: CASSLGYNTGELFF.

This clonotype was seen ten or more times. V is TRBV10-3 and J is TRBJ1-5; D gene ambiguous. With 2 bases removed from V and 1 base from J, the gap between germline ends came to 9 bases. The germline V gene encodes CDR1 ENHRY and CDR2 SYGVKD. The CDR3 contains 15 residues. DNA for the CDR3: TGTGCCATCAGTGAGGCTCTGGGCAGCAATCAGCCCCAGCATTTT. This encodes CAISEALGSNQPQHF.

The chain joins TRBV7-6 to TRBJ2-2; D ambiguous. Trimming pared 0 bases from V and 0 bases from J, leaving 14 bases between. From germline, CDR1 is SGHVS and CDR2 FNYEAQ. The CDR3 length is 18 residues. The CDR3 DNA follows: TGTGCCAGCAGCTTAGCCAGAAGAAACACCGCGAACACCGGGGAGCTGTTTTTT. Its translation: CASSLARRNTANTGELFF. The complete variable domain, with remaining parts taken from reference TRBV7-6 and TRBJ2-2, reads GAGVSQSPRYKVTKRGQDVALRCDPISGHVSLYWYRQALGQGPEFLTYFNYEAQQDKSGLPNDRFSAERPEGSISTLTIQRTEQRDSAMYRCASSLARRNTANTGELFFGEGSRLTVL.

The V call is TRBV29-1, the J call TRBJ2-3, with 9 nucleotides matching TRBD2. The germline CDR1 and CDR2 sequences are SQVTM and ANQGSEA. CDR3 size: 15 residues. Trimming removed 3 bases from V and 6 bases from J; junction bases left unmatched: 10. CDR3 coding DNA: TGCAGCGTTGACGGACCGCTAGCGGGGTTGGATACGCAGTATTTT. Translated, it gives CSVDGPLAGLDTQYF.